Below are 20 T cell receptor beta chains sequenced from a single sample in a study of OX40 agonist ivuxolimab in advanced cancers. Assay: immunoSEQ multiplex PCR; the TCRdb copy retains only in-frame clones and omits some. Found here are 12,000 or so clones, around 76% of them singletons; the top ten hold roughly 31%. The starting material was CD4+ or CD8+ T cells sorted from blood, obtained in a trial of the OX40 agonist ivuxolimab. The receptors originated from an adult with an advanced solid tumor such as melanoma, head and neck, liver or kidney cancer.

The chain recombines TRBV2 with TRBJ1-5; D is possibly TRBD1 (5 bases). The germline V and J ends were trimmed by 2 bases and 5 bases, with 16 bases remaining between them. Germline V lookup: CDR1 SNHLY, CDR2 FYNNEI. The CDR3 loop spans 16 amino acids. The CDR3 DNA sequence: TGTGCCAGCAGTGAATCGTGGCAGGGTAGGGATCAGCCCCAGCATTTT. Translated, it gives CASSESWQGRDQPQHF.

V is TRBV9 and J is TRBJ1-4, with TRBD1 matching 9 bases. J lost 16 bases, V lost 3 bases, and 7 bases had no gene match. This CDR3 is built from 12 residues. Germline V CDR1 and CDR2: SGDLS, YYNGEE. The DNA of the CDR3 is TGTGCCAGCAGCGAGGGGACAGGGAATCCGTTTTTT. Amino acids: CASSEGTGNPFF. The full variable domain, with the rest looked up from reference TRBV9 and TRBJ1-4, is DSGVTQTPKHLITATGQRVTLRCSPRSGDLSVYWYQQSLDQGLQFLIQYYNGEERAKGNILERFSAQQFPDLHSELNLSSLELGDSALYFCASSEGTGNPFFGSGTQLSVL.

This clone showed up just once. V and J are TRBV7-8 and TRBJ2-1; TRBD2 might be the D (6 bases). V was pared by 3 bases and J by 8 bases, with 8 bases between. The CDR3 is 12 amino acids. Looked up from germline, CDR1 is SGHVS and CDR2 is FQNEAQ. The CDR3, as DNA: TGTGCCAGCAGCTTCCGGAGGGATGAGCAGTTCTTC. The encoded protein is CASSFRRDEQFF.

CDR3 region: CASSLVSGANVLTF. CDR3 sequence (DNA): TGTGCCAGCAGCTTAGTCTCTGGGGCCAACGTCCTGACTTTC. This chain uses TRBV7-9 with TRBJ2-6; D uncertain. Trimming shortened V by 1 base and J by 0 bases, and 1 base separated the two germline ends. Germline V lookup: CDR1 SEHNR, CDR2 FQNEAQ (reference sequence). This CDR3 region has 14 residues.

This clone was counted only a few times. V usage is TRBV7-2 and J usage is TRBJ1-1, with D hard to call. CDR3 size: 13 residues. Trimming took off 1 base at V and 7 bases at J, with 10 bases between the two ends. CDR1 and CDR2 (germline): SGHTA, FQGNSA. This chain's CDR3 is CASSLVGGDEAFF. CDR3 DNA: TGTGCCAGCAGCTTAGTCGGAGGAGATGAAGCTTTCTTT.

The V gene is TRBV7-7, the J gene TRBJ2-6; D not certain. Trimming removed 4 bases at V and 5 bases at J, with 21 bases between. The germline V gene has CDR1 SSHAT and CDR2 FNYEAQ (reference sequence). The CDR3 is made up of 18 amino acids. The CDR3 DNA reads TGTGCCAGCAGCTGGAGTCTAGTGCCACAAAGTCGGGCCAACGTCCTGACTTTC. It specifies CASSWSLVPQSRANVLTF. Drawing the rest from reference TRBV7-7 and TRBJ2-6, the complete variable domain is GAGVSQSPRYKVTKRGQDVTLRCDPISSHATLYWYQQALGQGPEFLTYFNYEAQPDKSGLPSDRFSAERPEGSISTLTIQRTEQRDSAMYRCASSWSLVPQSRANVLTFGAGSRLTVL.

V is TRBV27 and J is TRBJ2-5; 7 bases match TRBD1. The ends lost 6 bases at V and 5 bases at J; junction bases unmatched: 12. Germline CDR1 is MNHEY and CDR2 is SMNVEV (reference sequence). The CDR3 is made up of 15 amino acids. CDR3 sequence reads: CASSIGGTAGETQYF. The CDR3 DNA sequence: TGTGCCAGCAGCATAGGTGGGACAGCTGGGGAGACCCAGTACTTC.

This chain connects TRBV13 to TRBJ1-5, with 8 bases that match TRBD1. Germline V gene data show CDR1 as PRHDT and CDR2 as FYEKMQ (reference sequence). Germline trimming cut 5 bases from V and 2 bases from J; bases unmatched to any gene: 2. The CDR3 extends over 14 amino acids. The CDR3 reads CASSVTGGNQPQHF. Here the CDR3 DNA reads TGTGCCAGCAGCGTGACAGGGGGCAATCAGCCCCAGCATTTT.

This clone was counted once. CDR3 protein: CASIKVQALYGYTF. The CDR3 DNA is TGTGCCAGCATTAAGGTACAGGCGCTCTATGGCTACACCTTC. This sequence joins TRBV6-5 and TRBJ1-2; D is perhaps TRBD1 (5 bases). This CDR3 contains 14 residues. With 7 bases removed from V and 4 bases from J, the gap between germline ends came to 16 bases. CDR1 is MNHEY, CDR2 SVGAGI, per germline.

This clone rates as medium-sized. This rearrangement joins TRBV9 to TRBJ2-1, with 9 nucleotides matching TRBD2. Germline-derived CDR1 and CDR2 are SGDLS and YYNGEE. CDR3 length: 17 residues. The ends lost 4 bases at V and 5 bases at J; junction bases unmatched: 13. DNA for the CDR3: TGTGCCAGCAGCCTCTCCACTAGCGGGCCCTGGGACAATGAGCAGTTCTTC. It specifies CASSLSTSGPWDNEQFF.

This clone was counted only a few times. The V call is TRBV28, the J call TRBJ2-2, with D uncertain. Germline V gene data show CDR1 as MDHEN and CDR2 as SYDVKM. The CDR3 is 11 amino acids. V was cut by 3 bases and J by 6 bases, with 2 bases left in between. The CDR3 region has the DNA TGTGCCAGCAGTTTGGCCGGGGAGCTGTTTTTT. Its translation is CASSLAGELFF.

The chain couples TRBV6-5 to TRBJ2-1; 7 bases are shared with TRBD2. The V segment lost 0 bases and the J segment 4 bases; nucleotides outside the gene matches: 3. Germline-derived CDR1 and CDR2 are MNHEY and SVGAGI. CDR3 length: 15 residues. The CDR3, as DNA: TGTGCCAGCAGTTACTCTGGCGGGGGATACAATGAGCAGTTCTTC. It yields the protein CASSYSGGGYNEQFF.

The chain has TRBV30 and TRBJ1-2; 10 bases match TRBD1. V lost 3 bases and J lost 8; bases outside the gene matches: 9. The germline gives CDR1 GTSNPN, CDR2 SVGIG (reference sequence). This CDR3 region has 14 residues. The CDR3 is CAWSETGGALGYTF. The DNA of the CDR3 is TGTGCCTGGAGCGAGACAGGGGGCGCGTTAGGCTACACCTTC.

The gene calls are TRBV9 and TRBJ1-5, with TRBD1 as a possible D gene (5 bases). The CDR3 length is 15 residues. Germline V gene lookup returns CDR1 SGDLS and CDR2 YYNGEE. The V gene lost 3 bases and the J gene lost 5 bases, with 15 bases spanning the gap. DNA of the CDR3: TGTGCCAGCAGCGCGGGGGGAAGTGGTCATCAGCCCCAGCATTTT. Translating it yields CASSAGGSGHQPQHF.

This chain joins TRBV10-2 and TRBJ2-1; unclear D gene. From germline, CDR1 is WSHSY and CDR2 SAAADI. This CDR3 spans 12 amino acids. V shed 7 bases and J shed 9 bases, with 13 bases lying between them. The CDR3 DNA is TGCGCCAGCATCGCAGAGAGTGGTGAGCAGTTCTTC. Amino acid sequence: CASIAESGEQFF.

Points on this clone: Germline is not matched at one junction end, which may reflect a read error. The chain uses TRBV20-1 and TRBJ2-1; a possible D gene is TRBD2 (6 bases). Germline CDR1 reads DFQATT; CDR2 reads SNEGSKA (reference sequence). The CDR3 sequence is 11 residues long. CDR3 coding DNA: TGCAGTGCAGTAGCGGACTTAGCAGTTCTCTTC. Its translation is CSAVADLAVLF.

The V call is TRBV5-1, the J call TRBJ1-2; D gene ambiguous. Germline V CDR1 and CDR2: SGHRS, YFSETQ. Deletions cut 0 bases from V and 4 bases from J, with 13 bases between. The CDR3 consists of 15 residues. The CDR3 region has the DNA TGCGCCAGCAGCTTGGTGGCAGTTTACGGCTATGGCTACACCTTC. Its protein product is CASSLVAVYGYGYTF.

This clone was seen a single time. V usage is TRBV5-4 and J usage is TRBJ2-1; tentatively, D is TRBD1 or TRBD2 (6 bases each). Between the trimmed V and J ends, which lost 2 bases and 10 bases, there was a span of 13 bases. This CDR3 spans 13 amino acids. The germline V gene has CDR1 SGHNT and CDR2 YYREEE (reference sequence). The CDR3 sequence: CASSLWGAEEQFF. Here the CDR3 DNA reads TGTGCCAGCAGCTTATGGGGGGCGGAAGAGCAGTTCTTC.

In the case of this clone: One end of the junction fails to match germline, which may point to a read error. The rearrangement uses TRBV5-4 and TRBJ1-2, with TRBD1 identical over 8 bases. This CDR3 has 15 residues. The V gene's germline CDR1 is SGHNT and CDR2 YYREEE (reference sequence). The CDR3: CASSQGASTNYGYTF. CDR3 bases: TGCGCCAGCAGCCAGGGGGCCTCGACTAACTATGGCTACACCTTC.

V gene TRBV9 combines with J gene TRBJ2-1; 14 nucleotides align to TRBD2. Germline V CDR1 and CDR2: SGDLS, YYNGEE. The V gene end was trimmed by 3 bases and the J gene end by 6 bases; junction bases not matched to a gene: 14. This CDR3 has 19 amino acids. CDR3 bases: TGTGCCAGCAGCGGACTCGGGACTAGCGGGAGAGGTTTCGTCAATGAGCAGTTCTTC. Amino acids: CASSGLGTSGRGFVNEQFF.